These 23 T cell receptor beta chains originate from one sample sequenced in a study of tumor and adjacent non-tumor tissue in lung cancer. TCRbeta libraries were built with three rounds of nested PCR, modified from ARM-PCR. TCRdb passed the multiplex PCR reads through MiXCR, listing each CDR3 protein once. The repertoire holds fewer than 130,000 distinct CDR3 sequences, with over 70% as singletons. No cell sorting was done before RNA was extracted from the tissue. The sequenced sample consisted of lung tumor tissue. These receptors were obtained from an older man with non-small cell lung cancer.

V usage is TRBV29-1 and J usage is TRBJ1-1; D remains ambiguous. Trimming cost V 6 bases and J 8 bases, with 22 bases left between them. CDR3 length: 14 amino acids. The germline V gene has CDR1 SQVTM and CDR2 ANQGSEA. The CDR3 DNA reads TGCAGCGTCTTCTTACTGGGAACTAAAACCGAAGCTTTCTTT. Its translation: CSVFLLGTKTEAFF.

In the case of this clonotype: An end of the junction does not agree with germline; a read error may underlie this. The J gene is TRBJ2-7, the V gene TRBV7-9; the D gene is possibly TRBD1 (7 bases). The CDR3 is 14 residues long. Per the germline V gene, CDR1 is SEHNR and CDR2 is FQNEAQ (reference sequence). The CDR3 sequence: CASSFDPRGDEQYF. CDR3 DNA sequence: TGTGCCAGCAGCTTTGATCCCAGGGGGGACGAGCAGTATTTC.

This clonotype was seen a single time. One end of the junction is discordant with germline, which a read error may explain. The rearrangement links TRBV4-3 to TRBJ2-2; D not resolved. The germline V gene encodes CDR1 LGHNA and CDR2 YSLEER. The CDR3 is made up of 16 amino acids. The CDR3 reads CASSQYTGVNAGELFF. The CDR3 nucleotides are TGCGCCAGCAGCCAGTACACGGGTGTGAACGCCGGGGAGCTGTTTTTT.

In the case of this clonotype: Germline and junction disagree at one end, which may indicate a read error. This sequence joins TRBV23-1 and TRBJ1-1; 7 positions match TRBD1. TRBV23-1 is filed as an ORF, its function uncertain. The CDR3 extends over 13 amino acids. The CDR3 protein is CTSSQGGETEAFF. The DNA of the CDR3 is TGCACCAGCAGTCAGGGGGGTGAAACTGAAGCTTTCTTT.

The genes are TRBV29-1 and TRBJ2-6; 7 nucleotides agree with TRBD2. From germline, CDR1 is SQVTM and CDR2 ANQGSEA. V was pared by 4 bases and J by 12 bases, with 24 bases of the junction left unmatched. This CDR3 contains 18 residues. CDR3 protein: CSVVGERGGTSGAGVLTF. CDR3 nucleotides: TGCAGCGTTGTGGGGGAAAGGGGAGGGACCTCTGGGGCCGGCGTCCTGACTTTC.

Details on this clonotype: A read error may account for a junction end that differs from germline. The J gene is TRBJ2-2, the V gene TRBV24-1; D could derive from TRBD1 or TRBD2 (6 bases each). This CDR3 is 14 amino acids long. Germline V gives CDR1 KGHDR, CDR2 SFDVKD. The CDR3 here is CVTRTSGGTGQLFF. The CDR3 nucleotides are TGTGTCACCAGGACCTCCGGGGGCACCGGGCAGCTGTTTTTT.

In the case of this clonotype: The junction does not match germline at one end; this may be a read error. This sequence joins TRBV29-1 and TRBJ2-5, with D uncertain. In germline, CDR1 is SQVTM, CDR2 ANQGSEA. This CDR3 contains 16 residues. CDR3 residues: CTPKPYLQAGQETPYF. Here the CDR3 DNA reads TGCACCCCCAAGCCCTACCTCCAGGCAGGTCAAGAGACCCCGTACTTC.

Concerning this clonotype: Lacking the conserved final phenylalanine or tryptophan, this CDR3 likely reflects a read error. The DNA is left out, because the CDR3 cannot be placed on it with certainty; the CDR3 is given as TCRdb lists it. The V and J genes are TRBV5-1 and TRBJ2-3; the table names TRBD1, a call not compared with the DNA. The CDR3 has 16 amino acids, counting both end residues. The germline CDR1 and CDR2 sequences are SGHRS and YFSETQ. The CDR3 region is CASSPFYSGGSDTQYL.

This clonotype came up a few times. This chain joins TRBV7-8 and TRBJ2-1, with D perhaps matching TRBD2 (6 bases). Germline assignment: CDR1 SGHVS and CDR2 FQNEAQ. CDR3 length: 14 amino acids. The V and J ends lost 5 bases and 8 bases respectively, with 16 bases between them. The CDR3 loop reads CASSPRWRGDEQFF. As DNA, the CDR3 is TGTGCCAGCAGCCCCAGATGGCGGGGTGATGAGCAGTTCTTC.

About this clonotype: A read error may account for a junction end that differs from germline. The rearrangement links TRBV14 to TRBJ2-2; 10 nucleotides match TRBD2. CDR1 is SGHDN and CDR2 is FVKESK in the germline V gene. The CDR3 runs to 16 residues. CDR3 protein: CASSQPGLANIGELFF. In nucleotides, the CDR3 is TGTGCCAGCAGCCAGCCGGGACTAGCGAACATCGGGGAGCTGTTTTTT.

The chain recombines TRBV5-5 with TRBJ1-2, with D hard to call. Trimming left V 5 bases short and J 5 bases short, with 19 bases between. The CDR3 extends over 15 amino acids. Germline values: CDR1 SGHKS, CDR2 YYEKEE (reference sequence). CDR3 coding DNA: TGTGCCAGCAGACCCCTGGAAGGAGTCAATTATGGCTACACCTTC. Translating gives CASRPLEGVNYGYTF.

About this clonotype itself: The junction departs from the called germline gene at one end, perhaps through a read error. The chain uses TRBV29-1 and TRBJ1-6; 8 nucleotides line up with TRBD1. Germline CDR1 SQVTM, CDR2 ANQGSEA. CDR3 length: 13 amino acids. CDR3 region: CSVKDRDWSPLQF. DNA of the CDR3: TGTAGCGTTAAGGACAGGGATTGGTCACCCCTCCAGTTT.

Comment on this clonotype: Because it lacks the conserved phenylalanine or tryptophan at the end, this CDR3 is likely a read error. V is TRBV6-1 and J is TRBJ1-2; 7 bases map to TRBD1. This CDR3 has 13 amino acids. The germline V gene has CDR1 MNHNS and CDR2 SASEGT. This chain's CDR3 is CANSEARGFGYTL. The DNA of the CDR3 is TGTGCCAACAGTGAAGCCAGGGGGTTTGGCTACACCTTA.

This clonotype was picked up one time. V gene TRBV7-8 combines with J gene TRBJ1-2; D may be TRBD1 (5 bases). The ends were cut back, 6 bases at V and 3 bases at J, with 17 bases in the middle. CDR1 SGHVS and CDR2 FQNEAQ come from the germline V gene. The CDR3 length is 15 residues. CDR3: CASSYLGDRYYGYTF. CDR3 coding DNA: TGTGCCAGCAGTTACCTCGGGGACCGATACTATGGCTACACCTTC.

About this clonotype itself: A much larger clone sits a single nucleotide away, making a read error possible. V usage is TRBV20-1 and J usage is TRBJ2-3; 9 bases agree with TRBD2. The CDR3 length is 15 residues. In germline, CDR1 is DFQATT, CDR2 SNEGSKA (reference sequence). The J segment lost 5 bases and the V segment lost 3 bases, leaving 9 bases of the junction unmatched. This CDR3 is CSASPSGMARDTQYF. The CDR3 DNA reads as TGCAGTGCTAGTCCTAGCGGGATGGCCAGAGATACGCAGTATTTT.

The J gene is TRBJ2-7, the V gene TRBV6-1; 10 positions agree with TRBD2. Germline V lookup: CDR1 MNHNS, CDR2 SASEGT. The CDR3 consists of 14 residues. V was clipped by 10 bases and J by 1 base; unmatched bases: 7. The CDR3 reads CANRGTSESYEQYF. Here the CDR3 DNA reads TGTGCCAACAGGGGGACTAGCGAGTCCTACGAGCAGTACTTC.

As concerns this clonotype: Germline and junction disagree at one end, which may indicate a read error. The chain joins TRBV5-1 to TRBJ2-1, with D possibly being TRBD2 (5 bases). The CDR3 loop spans 17 amino acids. The germline CDR1 and CDR2 sequences are SGHRS and YFSETQ. CDR3 nucleotide sequence: TGCGCTAGCACTGGTTCTTGCGCTCCGCCGGGGTACAATGAGCAGTTCTTC. It translates to CASTGSCAPPGYNEQFF.

The table lists this clonotype with a count of one. At one end the junction does not follow the germline gene, possibly because of a read error. The chain joins TRBV29-1 to TRBJ2-7; possible D gene TRBD1, 6 bases. From germline, CDR1 is SQVTM and CDR2 ANQGSEA. The CDR3 has 13 residues. Here the CDR3 reads CSVAWTDPYEQYF. In nucleotides, the CDR3 is TGTAGCGTGGCTTGGACAGACCCCTACGAGCAGTACTTC.

This clonotype was counted a single time. The junction and the germline gene differ at one end; a read error may be behind it. The rearrangement uses TRBV5-6 and TRBJ1-6; tentatively, D is TRBD1 (6 bases). This CDR3 region has 15 residues. CDR1 is SGHDT, CDR2 YYEEEE, per germline. CDR3 in DNA: TGTGCCAACAGCCCGGTGACAGCAGGGGCACCACCCCTCCACTTT. It encodes CANSPVTAGAPPLHF.

Points on this clonotype: A read error is possible here, since a much larger clone lies one base away. The chain carries TRBV20-1 and TRBJ2-7; D might be TRBD2 (5 bases). With 2 bases removed from V and 2 bases from J, the gap between germline ends came to 16 bases. Germline CDR1 and CDR2: DFQATT and SNEGSKA (reference sequence). This CDR3 has 15 amino acids. DNA for the CDR3: TGCAGTGCTAGACGGACTGGCGGGCTGACCTACGAGCAGTACTTC. This codes for CSARRTGGLTYEQYF.

Remarks on this clonotype: One junction end does not reproduce the germline sequence, and a read error may be involved. This chain uses TRBV20-1 with TRBJ1-5; tentatively, D is TRBD1 (6 bases). This CDR3 has 15 residues. Germline assignment: CDR1 DFQATT and CDR2 SNEGSKA (reference sequence). DNA for the CDR3: TGCAGTGCTAGAGCTACCCCGGACAGATATCAGCTCCAGCATTTT. Its protein is CSARATPDRYQLQHF.

The chain is built from TRBV6-2 or TRBV6-3 and TRBJ2-5, with a weak D call TRBD2 (6 bases). CDR1 MNHEY and CDR2 SVGEGT come from the germline V gene. The CDR3 has 13 residues. V was clipped by 8 bases and J by 9 bases, with 19 bases between them. The CDR3 region has the DNA TGTGCCAGCTACCGGGCGGCGTGGGAGGCCCAGTACTTC. Its translation is CASYRAAWEAQYF.

Of note for this clonotype: The conserved phenylalanine or tryptophan normally closing the CDR3 is absent here, so this likely arose from a read error. Because the CDR3's place on the DNA is in doubt, the DNA is left out and the CDR3 is given as listed by TCRdb. The chain is built from TRBV12-3 or TRBV12-4 and TRBJ1-6; whether TRBD1, the table's D call, matches the DNA was not checked. 14 amino acids form the CDR3, both terminal residues included. The CDR3 protein is CTSSRTVYKSPLHL.